The T cell receptor beta chain under discussion was sequenced for a study of identical twins. TCRdb independently ran MiXCR on the 5' RACE reads; one entry per CDR3 protein. The sample gives 500,000 to 600,000 distinct CDR3 sequences, less than 25% of which show up once; 0.91% is in the top ten. The CDR3 is 12 amino acids. Trimming shortened V by 6 bases and J by 4 bases, and 9 bases separated the two germline ends. The donor group consisted entirely of healthy Caucasians. The same sample was also used in a study of T cells expressing NK-cell markers. That work adds: Researchers got TCR beta repertoires out of sorted CD3+CD56+NKG2C+, CD3+CD56+NKG2C- and CD3+CD56-NKG2C+ T cells.

The chain carries TRBV12-3 or TRBV12-4 and TRBJ2-5; TRBD2 might be the D (6 bases). Sequencing input: CD4+ T cells sorted from blood. The clonotype comes from a woman aged 18-30 years in good health. The CDR3 loop reads CASRRRGETQYF. For the CDR3, the DNA is TGTGCCAGCAGGCGGCGGGGAGAGACCCAGTACTTC.